This TCR beta chain derives from a study of early stage breast cancer tumors. Overall study results and limits: Most shared enriched TCRB sequences were commonly generated ones. Compared with adjacent normal breast, tumors showed 2.5 to 3-fold denser, more clonal T cells.

The CDR3 runs to 14 residues. CDR1 and CDR2 (germline): MDHEN, SYDVKM. Trimming took off 4 bases at V and 6 bases at J, with 15 bases between the two ends. Of note for this clone: Antigen: not known.

Generated by immunoSEQ multiplex PCR, the TCRdb table keeps only in-frame clones and is missing some. Of about 51,000 clones detected, about 77% appear once; the ten largest clones hold about 3.4%. This TCR was sampled from a person aged 35-50 years with breast cancer. The material sequenced was blood. The V call is TRBV28, the J call TRBJ1-2, with D unresolved. The CDR3 DNA reads as TGTGCCAGCAGTTCCTGGACGGCGGAAGATGGCTACACCTTC. This translates into CASSSWTAEDGYTF.